This TCR beta chain came from a study of regulatory T cells in long-lasting Graves disease. Broader study findings: When disease was persistent, TRBV28, TRBJ1-2 and TRBJ2-5 were the favored segments.

The germline gives CDR1 SGHTA, CDR2 FQGNSA. The CDR3 is 17 residues long. V lost 1 base and J lost 2; bases outside the gene matches: 5. Described time point: newly diagnosed GD, antithyroid drugs for less than 3 months. RNA extracted from PBMCs served as the sequencing template. This clonotype showed up many times. The antigen remains unidentified. Assembly of TCR beta libraries relied on iRepertoire HTBI primers together with Arm-PCR of CDR3 regions. TCRdb itself ran the multiplex PCR reads through MiXCR, one entry per CDR3 protein. The repertoire holds about 450,000 distinct CDR3 sequences, over 15% seen once, with around 10% in the top ten. The same sample was also used in a study of T cells in Graves' hyperthyroidism and ophthalmopathy. That report adds: Together with thyroid ultrasound, orbital computed tomography, serum thyroxine and TRAb, clinical symptoms were used for diagnoses. Within blood appeared most thyroid clonotypes that had expanded above 0.001.

The clonotype was recovered from a woman in her twenties or thirties with Graves disease. This rearrangement joins TRBV7-2 to TRBJ2-3, with TRBD2 matching 11 bases. This specimen consisted of peripheral blood mononuclear cells (PBMCs), obtained at new diagnosis, from a patient treated with antithyroid drugs. CDR3 loop: CASSLVAGGSPTDTQYF. In nucleotides, the CDR3 is TGTGCCAGCAGCTTAGTAGCGGGAGGGTCCCCCACAGATACGCAGTATTTT.